This T cell receptor beta chain was captured in a study of blood T cell repertoires in COVID-19. As for the study in general: From T cells, B-cell-depleted T cells, or PBMCs came the material, which was cDNA or gDNA.

V lost 6 bases and J lost 6; bases outside the gene matches: 10. The CDR3 is made up of 14 amino acids. Germline CDR1 ENHRY, CDR2 SYGVKD. Original data processing: How many nucleated cells were present was estimated from reference gene primer amplification. Data came from immunoSEQ multiplex PCR; TCRdb stores just in-frame clones and leaves some out. The V and J calls and clone size come from that table; D and trimming were worked out from the DNA. Counted here are around 190,000 clones, around 84% occurring once; the ten biggest clones make up around 4.9%. The sequenced sample consisted of peripheral blood. The chain links TRBV10-3 to TRBJ1-1; 7 nucleotides line up with TRBD1. The sequence was collected from a woman at least 80 years old with acute or convalescent COVID-19. CDR3 amino acids: CAIRKGQADAEAFF. CDR3 in DNA: TGTGCCATCAGGAAAGGACAGGCGGATGCTGAAGCTTTCTTT.